Below are 30 T cell receptor beta chains sequenced from a single sample in a study of cytomegalovirus exposure and HLA in healthy donors. With 60 Vbeta and 13 Jbeta primers, the PCR was carried out. Sequencing was performed with immunoSEQ multiplex PCR; in TCRdb, only in-frame clones are kept and a portion is missing. The table lists 150,000 to 200,000 clones, roughly 74% of them singletons. The material sequenced was PBMCs. Every receptor here comes from a woman in her thirties or forties in good health and CMV-seropositive.

The chain carries TRBV7-2 and TRBJ2-1, with TRBD2 matching over 7 bases. The trim removed 1 base at V and 6 bases at J, leaving 6 bases unmatched. Germline CDR1 reads SGHTA; CDR2 reads FQGNSA. This CDR3 is 15 amino acids long. CDR3 residues: CASSLVFAGANEQFF. Written as DNA, the CDR3 is TGTGCCAGCAGCTTAGTTTTCGCGGGAGCCAATGAGCAGTTCTTC.

The chain combines TRBV19 with TRBJ1-1; no reliable D call. This CDR3 has 15 amino acids. With 3 bases removed from V and 4 bases from J, the gap between germline ends came to 15 bases. From germline, CDR1 is LNHDA and CDR2 SQIVND (reference sequence). DNA of the CDR3: TGTGCCAGTAGTATCGCCAGCGGATCGAGCACTGAAGCTTTCTTT. It codes for CASSIASGSSTEAFF.

The genes are TRBV27 and TRBJ2-2, with 7 bases fitting TRBD1. Germline assignment: CDR1 MNHEY and CDR2 SMNVEV (reference sequence). Trimming at V came to 4 bases and at J to 8 bases, leaving 19 bases not matched to a gene. This CDR3 is built from 18 residues. In DNA form, the CDR3 reads TGTGCCAGCAGTTACGCTCGACAGGGCTCGGGATCGAGGGGGGAGCTGTTTTTT. This translates into CASSYARQGSGSRGELFF.

This sequence joins TRBV5-8 and TRBJ1-2; 7 nucleotides agree with TRBD1. This CDR3 spans 14 amino acids. The junction had 4 bases not matched to a gene; V was cut back by 4 bases and J by 1 base. Germline V gene lookup returns CDR1 SGHTS and CDR2 YDEGEE. CDR3 sequence reads: CASSIGGLNYGYTF. The CDR3 nucleotides are TGTGCCAGCAGCATAGGGGGCCTTAACTATGGCTACACCTTC.

The rearrangement joins TRBV10-3 to TRBJ2-7, with D possibly TRBD2 on 5 matching bases. The CDR3 sequence is 12 residues long. Germline CDR1 is ENHRY and CDR2 is SYGVKD. V lost 5 bases, J lost 7 bases, and 12 bases lay in between. CDR3 protein: CAISTWAGEQYF. The CDR3 DNA follows: TGTGCCATCAGTACCTGGGCGGGTGAGCAGTACTTC.

The chain uses TRBV2 and TRBJ2-7, with D tentatively TRBD2 (5 bases). From germline, CDR1 is SNHLY and CDR2 FYNNEI. The CDR3 has 14 amino acids. Trimming shortened V by 10 bases and J by 6 bases, and 22 bases separated the two germline ends. CDR3 in amino acids: CATHPTADFREQYF. Written as DNA, the CDR3 is TGTGCCACCCATCCTACAGCGGACTTCCGCGAGCAGTACTTC.

In its sample, this clone was seen a few times. The chain has TRBV7-2 and TRBJ1-5; TRBD1 matches at 8 bases. The ends lost 5 bases at V and 0 bases at J; junction bases unmatched: 6. Germline CDR1 SGHTA, CDR2 FQGNSA. The CDR3 spans 16 residues. The CDR3 region has the DNA TGTGCCAGCAGCCCACGGACAGGGAATAGCAATCAGCCCCAGCATTTT. It encodes CASSPRTGNSNQPQHF.

The chain employs TRBV29-1 and TRBJ2-1; no clear D. CDR3 length: 13 residues. Germline V gene data show CDR1 as SQVTM and CDR2 as ANQGSEA. The ends were cut back, 5 bases at V and 5 bases at J, with 13 bases in the middle. CDR3: CSVSRVVDNEQFF. CDR3 DNA: TGCAGCGTTAGCCGGGTGGTAGACAATGAGCAGTTCTTC.

The rearrangement links TRBV2 to TRBJ1-1; TRBD1 is a possible D gene (5 bases). Trimming pared 0 bases from V and 4 bases from J, leaving 12 bases between. Germline lookup yields CDR1 SNHLY and CDR2 FYNNEI. CDR3 length: 15 amino acids. The DNA of the CDR3 is TGTGCCAGCAGTGAAGCCCAGCAGGGTCCCACTGAAGCTTTCTTT. Its translation is CASSEAQQGPTEAFF. Full variable domain (missing parts from reference TRBV2 and TRBJ1-1): EPEVTQTPSHQVTQMGQEVILRCVPISNHLYFYWYRQILGQKVEFLVSFYNNEISEKSEIFDDQFSVERPDGSNFTLKIRSTKLEDSAMYFCASSEAQQGPTEAFFGQGTRLTVV.

In DNA form, the CDR3 reads TGTGCCAGACCTGGGCGGGACGCCTCCTACGAGCAGTACTTC. This sequence encodes CARPGRDASYEQYF. The genes are TRBV19 and TRBJ2-7, with D possibly being TRBD2 (6 bases). This CDR3 is 14 amino acids long. CDR1 and CDR2 from the germline V gene are LNHDA and SQIVND (reference sequence). V lost 9 bases, J lost 0 bases, and 15 bases lay in between.

V usage is TRBV6-6 and J usage is TRBJ2-5; 9 positions match TRBD2. This CDR3 is 16 amino acids long. Germline assignment: CDR1 MNHNY and CDR2 SVGAGI (reference sequence). Trimming cost V 4 bases and J 4 bases; bases outside gene matches: 10. The CDR3 sequence is CASSSGTSSIGETQYF. The CDR3, as DNA: TGTGCCAGCAGTTCCGGGACTAGCTCTATCGGAGAGACCCAGTACTTC.

The gene calls are TRBV28 and TRBJ2-1; a possible D gene is TRBD1 (6 bases). V lost 7 bases and J lost 0, with 25 bases in between. The germline V gene encodes CDR1 MDHEN and CDR2 SYDVKM. This CDR3 comprises 19 residues. CDR3 sequence: CASIPLIRATGRSYNEQFF. The CDR3 DNA sequence: TGTGCCAGCATCCCCCTTATACGCGCGACAGGACGCTCCTACAATGAGCAGTTCTTC.

The chain carries TRBV28 and TRBJ1-2, with D perhaps TRBD1 (6 bases). There are 16 residues in the CDR3. Trimming took off 1 base at V and 7 bases at J, with 19 bases between the two ends. Germline V CDR1 and CDR2: MDHEN, SYDVKM. This CDR3 is CASSLSGTQQGGGYTF. The CDR3 coding sequence is TGTGCCAGCAGTTTATCCGGGACACAGCAAGGGGGTGGCTACACCTTC.

This clone has only one observation. The rearrangement links TRBV29-1 to TRBJ2-7; 7 bases fit TRBD1. The CDR3 length is 13 residues. J lost 5 bases, V lost 2 bases, and 6 bases had no gene match. CDR1 is SQVTM and CDR2 is ANQGSEA in the germline V gene. CDR3 sequence: CSVERVGTDEQYF. CDR3 DNA sequence: TGCAGCGTTGAAAGGGTGGGGACAGACGAGCAGTACTTC.

This rearrangement joins TRBV6-1 to TRBJ2-1; D might be TRBD2 (6 bases). The V and J ends lost 1 base and 5 bases respectively, with 24 bases between them. Germline V gene data show CDR1 as MNHNS and CDR2 as SASEGT. The CDR3 covers 19 residues. CDR3 DNA sequence: TGTGCCAGCAGTGAAGTTGGGAGCGGGCACCTCTCTAGGAACAATGAGCAGTTCTTC. It translates to CASSEVGSGHLSRNNEQFF.

The chain couples TRBV28 to TRBJ2-7, with TRBD2 matching over 8 bases. The CDR3 runs to 16 residues. V dropped 4 bases and J dropped 5; count of bases not matched to a gene: 13. CDR1 and CDR2 from the germline V gene are MDHEN and SYDVKM. The CDR3 is CASSSGGSGRVHEQYF. The CDR3 DNA is TGTGCCAGCAGTTCCGGTGGGAGCGGGAGAGTTCACGAGCAGTACTTC.

V is TRBV13 and J is TRBJ1-1; the D gene is possibly TRBD1 (5 bases). CDR1 and CDR2 from the germline V gene are PRHDT and FYEKMQ (reference sequence). Trimming shortened V by 0 bases and J by 4 bases, and 12 bases separated the two germline ends. The CDR3 loop spans 15 amino acids. The CDR3: CASSLGSGGVTEAFF. The CDR3, as DNA: TGTGCCAGCAGCTTAGGCAGTGGAGGGGTCACTGAAGCTTTCTTT.

The chain has TRBV4-1 and TRBJ2-3, with D unclear. Germline V gives CDR1 MGHRA, CDR2 YSYEKL. The V end lost 1 base, the J end lost 0 bases, and 11 bases lay between the germline ends. The CDR3 covers 16 residues. Here the CDR3 reads CASSQGSIPSTDTQYF. Written as DNA, the CDR3 is TGCGCCAGCAGCCAAGGGTCTATCCCTAGCACAGATACGCAGTATTTT.

The genes are TRBV28 and TRBJ2-7, with D tentatively TRBD2 (6 bases). Trimming pared 4 bases from V and 4 bases from J, leaving 17 bases between. The CDR3 runs 15 residues. Germline V CDR1 and CDR2: MDHEN, SYDVKM. The CDR3 DNA sequence: TGTGCCAGCAGTTCAAGGGGACTTCCCCCTTACGAGCAGTACTTC. Translating it yields CASSSRGLPPYEQYF.

The chain links TRBV11-2 to TRBJ2-7, with D perhaps TRBD1 (6 bases). V lost 5 bases and J lost 4, with 15 bases in between. The CDR3 runs to 14 residues. The germline V gene has CDR1 SGHAT and CDR2 FQNNGV. CDR3 sequence reads: CASSQDRLRYEQYF. DNA for the CDR3: TGTGCCAGCAGCCAAGACAGGTTACGGTACGAGCAGTACTTC.

J is TRBJ2-5 and V is TRBV9; D is perhaps TRBD2 (6 bases). The CDR3 covers 13 residues. V shed 3 bases and J shed 9 bases, with 15 bases lying between them. Germline CDR1 and CDR2: SGDLS and YYNGEE. CDR3: CASSGDLGGPQYF. The CDR3 region has the DNA TGTGCCAGCAGCGGGGACTTGGGTGGGCCCCAGTACTTC.

A remark on this clone: The junction differs from germline at one of its ends, possibly a read error. The sample contains more than one DNA sequence encoding this CDR3. The chain links TRBV7-2 to TRBJ1-2; weak D call: TRBD1 (5 bases). The CDR3 loop spans 12 amino acids. In germline, CDR1 is SGHTA, CDR2 FQGNSA. This CDR3 reads CASSYSGYGYTF. DNA of the CDR3: TGCGCCAGCAGCTATTCAGGGTATGGCTACACCTTC.

This chain joins TRBV19 and TRBJ2-6; D is possibly TRBD1 (6 bases). The germline V gene encodes CDR1 LNHDA and CDR2 SQIVND (reference sequence). CDR3 length: 14 residues. V lost 6 bases and J 2 bases, leaving 8 bases between the germline ends. The CDR3 loop reads CASRDSAGANVLTF. The DNA of the CDR3 is TGTGCCAGTAGGGACAGCGCTGGGGCCAACGTCCTGACTTTC.

This chain joins TRBV15 and TRBJ2-5; 10 bases agree with TRBD2. The CDR3 covers 17 residues. Trimming took 0 bases from V and 3 from J; bases not matched to a gene: 7. The germline CDR1 and CDR2 sequences are LNHNV and YYDKDF (reference sequence). CDR3 sequence: CATSRDGASGSKETQYF. CDR3 in DNA: TGTGCCACCAGCAGAGATGGGGCTAGCGGGAGTAAAGAGACCCAGTACTTC.

The chain has TRBV6-5 and TRBJ2-7; TRBD2 agrees at 7 bases. V was clipped by 7 bases and J by 3 bases; unmatched bases: 12. The germline CDR1 and CDR2 sequences are MNHEY and SVGAGI. The CDR3 is 15 residues long. CDR3 nucleotides: TGTGCCAGCACCCAAGGTAGCGGGTCAAACTACGAGCAGTACTTC. This sequence encodes CASTQGSGSNYEQYF.

This clone appeared once. V and J are TRBV27 and TRBJ2-7; 11 bases line up with TRBD1. This CDR3 comprises 14 residues. Trimming took 3 bases from V and 6 from J; bases not matched to a gene: 4. Germline V CDR1 and CDR2: MNHEY, SMNVEV (reference sequence). The CDR3 loop is CASSFGQGAVEQYF. The CDR3 DNA reads TGTGCCAGCAGTTTTGGACAGGGGGCCGTCGAGCAGTACTTC.

Regarding this clone: At one boundary the junction diverges from the germline segment, which might be a read error. The genes are TRBV7-7 and TRBJ2-2; 8 nucleotides align to TRBD2. In germline, CDR1 is SSHAT, CDR2 FNYEAQ (reference sequence). This CDR3 is built from 16 residues. CDR3 nucleotides: TGTGCTAGCAGCTTAGCGGCGGGAGGAGGCACCGGGGAGCTGTTTTTT. Encoded protein: CASSLAAGGGTGELFF.

The J gene is TRBJ2-3, the V gene TRBV5-1; 9 bases match TRBD1. CDR3 size: 15 residues. Per germline, CDR1 SGHRS and CDR2 YFSETQ. V lost 3 bases and J lost 3; bases outside the gene matches: 5. The CDR3 spells CASSWGQGGTDTQYF. CDR3 DNA: TGCGCCAGCAGCTGGGGACAGGGAGGAACAGATACGCAGTATTTT.

This clone was counted only a few times. The chain recombines TRBV28 with TRBJ2-1; D is uncertain. The CDR3 has 11 amino acids. Germline CDR1 is MDHEN and CDR2 is SYDVKM. Trimming pared 4 bases from V and 10 bases from J, leaving 8 bases between. The CDR3: CASSSFGEQFF. The DNA for the CDR3 is TGTGCCAGCAGTTCCTTCGGGGAGCAGTTCTTC. Full variable domain (outside the CDR3, taken from reference TRBV28 and TRBJ2-1): DVKVTQSSRYLVKRTGEKVFLECVQDMDHENMFWYRQDPGLGLRLIYFSYDVKMKEKGDIPEGYSVSREKKERFSLILESASTNQTSMYLCASSSFGEQFFGPGTRLTVL.

This chain uses TRBV20-1 with TRBJ2-5; D gene uncertain. The CDR3 runs to 11 residues. Germline CDR1 reads DFQATT; CDR2 reads SNEGSKA (reference sequence). Deletions cut 3 bases from V and 1 base from J, with 3 bases between. CDR3 protein: CSASVQETQYF. CDR3 in DNA: TGCAGTGCTAGCGTCCAAGAGACCCAGTACTTC.